Included here is one T cell receptor beta chain sequence, with context. Antigen: not known. Produced via immunoSEQ multiplex PCR; TCRdb's table is partial and in-frame only. The sample includes about 50,000 clones, about 70% of them seen just once. Upon completion of about eleven days in culture, CD4+ T cells were isolated. The individual was infected with SARS-CoV-2 between March and December 2020, as confirmed by PCR. The vaccine given was either BNT162b2 or mRNA-1273, in two doses. The data derive from a study of vaccination effects on CD4 cells after COVID-19. Trimming took 8 bases from V and 3 from J, leaving 14 bases between them. The CDR3 consists of 13 residues. Germline values: CDR1 PRHDT, CDR2 FYEKMQ (reference sequence). Study-level points and caveats: The study, lacking early post-infection timepoints, had few convalescent patients.

The receptor was isolated from a human donor who had a prior SARS-CoV-2 infection. This sample comprised CD4+ T cells from PBMCs cultured without peptide, obtained after COVID-19 vaccination. V gene TRBV13 combines with J gene TRBJ2-7; tentatively, D is TRBD2 (5 bases). The CDR3 reads CASGRGRSYEQYF. The CDR3 DNA sequence: TGTGCCAGCGGGAGAGGCAGGAGCTACGAGCAGTACTTC.